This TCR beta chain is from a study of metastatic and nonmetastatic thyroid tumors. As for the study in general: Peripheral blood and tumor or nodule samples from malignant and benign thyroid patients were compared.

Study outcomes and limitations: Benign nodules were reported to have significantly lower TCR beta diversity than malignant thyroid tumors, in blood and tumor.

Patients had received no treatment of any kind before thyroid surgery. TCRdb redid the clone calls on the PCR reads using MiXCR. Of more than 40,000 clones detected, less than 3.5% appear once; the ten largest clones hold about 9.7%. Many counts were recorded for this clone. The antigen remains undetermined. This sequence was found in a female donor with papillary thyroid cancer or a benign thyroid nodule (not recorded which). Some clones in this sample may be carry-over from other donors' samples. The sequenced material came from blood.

CDR3 amino acids: CASSATGAINGAEAFF. For the CDR3, the DNA is TGTGCCAGCAGTGCGACCGGAGCCATAAACGGTGCTGAAGCTTTCTTT. The rearrangement joins TRBV6-1 to TRBJ1-1; D remains unclear. V was cut by 4 bases and J by 6 bases, with 21 bases left in between. CDR3 length equals 16 residues. Germline lookup yields CDR1 MNHNS and CDR2 SASEGT.